This TCR beta chain was profiled in a study of T cell responses to AZD1222 COVID-19 vaccine. Study results and caveats: Most donors were white British and more were female, and clonal diversity was possibly underestimated. Dominant CD4 TCR responses targeted spike regions 160-218 and 743-854. Sampling captured repertoires only after the peak T cell response. Baseline seropositives among AZD1222 recipients totaled only five to seven.

The CDR3 is made up of 13 amino acids. Per the germline V gene, CDR1 is SGHNT and CDR2 is YYREEE (reference sequence). V lost 0 bases to trimming and J lost 5 bases, with 9 bases between them. On this clone itself: Its specificity is not known.

Clones were sequenced by immunoSEQ multiplex PCR, and TCRdb holds only the in-frame ones, with some missing. There are about 100,000 clones in the sample; 87% occur only once, and 2.5% to 3% lies in the top ten. The sequencing here drew on peripheral blood, taken on day 0 of AZD1222 vaccination. The clonotype comes from an adult in good health. The chain has TRBV5-4 and TRBJ2-7; no clear D. The CDR3 sequence: CASSLAGSHEQYV. The CDR3 nucleotides are TGTGCCAGCAGCTTGGCAGGTTCCCACGAGCAGTACGTC.